This T cell receptor (beta chain) was found in a study of CD8+ T cells in alopecia areata. Study results and limitations: Especially in alopecia totalis/universalis, lesional scalp showed greater clonality than normal scalp did. On tofacitinib, scalp clonality and expanded CD8+ clones among top 100 fell significantly.

cDNA serving as the sequencing template came from extracted, reverse transcribed RNA. The data were produced by immunoSEQ multiplex PCR, yet TCRdb's version contains in-frame clones alone and is incomplete. The table records 250,000 to 300,000 clones, roughly 60% of them present only once. This clone has just a few counts. The antigen is unknown. Germline assignment: CDR1 SGHTA and CDR2 FQGNSA. The CDR3 has 15 residues. V lost 2 bases to trimming and J lost 4 bases; unmatched junction nucleotides: 4. Treatment in this sample: oral pan-JAK inhibitor, 5-10 mg twice daily. The sorting of PBMCs gave CD4+ and CD8+ T cells.

The sequence was collected from a human donor with alopecia areata. J is TRBJ2-1 and V is TRBV7-2; TRBD2 agrees at 8 bases. The sample here was CD4+ T cells sorted from blood, taken at week 24, from a patient treated with tofacitinib. The CDR3 nucleotides read TGTGCCAGCAGCTTACTAGCGGGCCCGTACAATGAGCAGTTCTTC. Protein sequence: CASSLLAGPYNEQFF.